Sequencing of this T cell receptor (beta chain) was carried out in a study of a mutant IDH1 vaccine in newly diagnosed glioma (TCRdb year 2021). Study-wide context: Vaccination started 4-6 weeks after radiotherapy alone, or was given together with temozolomide cycles in the groups whose treatment included chemotherapy. Of the 30 or so patients who were treated, about 62% were male and approximately 38% were female, and the mean age was roughly 40 years. Before enrollment, patients had received standard therapy of radiotherapy alone, temozolomide alone, or radiochemotherapy with temozolomide; most received the combination. The week-35 safety follow-up was designated visit V12, and the week-47 end of study was designated visit V13. Six visits were used for peripheral blood collection: V03 (baseline), V05, V07, V10, V12 and V13. Longitudinal TCRB deep sequencing was performed for 25 to 30 treated patients wherever samples were available for exploratory analyses. The study at large found these results: Pseudoprogression appeared unrelated to alterations in the top peripheral T cell clonotypes detected by TCRB sequencing. PBMC samples for TCRB deep sequencing were selected based on availability. Immune responses induced by the vaccine were seen in roughly 92% of patients across multiple MHC alleles. The authors noted that analyses of patient blood samples could not be reproduced because of sample limitations.

Note on this clone: Its antigen specificity is not known. Qualities for individual bases were not recorded, and no much larger clone is one base off.

CDR1 and CDR2, per the germline V gene, are SNHLY and FYNNEI. The CDR3 covers 11 residues, taking in both the cysteine and the phenylalanine. Kept here is only the CDR3 DNA, which spans 33 bases and is read in frame from base 1. The time point label corresponds to: week 47, end of study. Each vaccine dose, consisting of 300 ug of a 20-mer mutant IDH1 peptide in Montanide, was administered subcutaneously with topical imiquimod. Eight vaccinations were administered to patients in weeks 1, 3, 5, 7, 11, 15, 19 and 23, corresponding to visits V03 through V10. All donors had newly diagnosed IDH1-mutant astrocytomas of WHO grade 3 or 4 that showed loss of nuclear ATRX. The samples were drawn from NOA16, a multicentre, single-arm, open-label phase I trial in Germany that tested a mutant IDH1 peptide vaccine in humans for the first time. Genomic DNA for TCRB sequencing was isolated from EDTA blood with the DNeasy Blood and Tissue Kit.

The library was built by means of the immunoSEQ multiplex PCR assay. Rearranged TCR beta chain sequences were amplified with the hsTCRB Kit following the manufacturer's protocol. Sequencing of TCRB libraries was carried out on an Illumina MiSeq. The authors' analysis ran thus. Demultiplexing, trimming and gene mapping were performed with the kit vendor's proprietary platform. Here the immuneACCESS table is served through TCRdb, limited to in-frame sequences with V and J called. Missing clones are a known gap in these copies; in checked studies unresolved V genes cover under half, and the rest lacks a known reason. For V, J and clone size, that table is used; D and trimming come from the DNA. The sample contains approximately 12,000 clones, 81% of them found a single time. 15% to 20% of the sample rests with the top ten.

The sequence came from a man aged 25-45 years with glioma. The V gene is TRBV2 and the J gene is TRBJ2-5; a confident D gene designation cannot be given. The J call may be incorrect, as the DNA end agrees better with TRBJ2-7. The sequences come from PBMCs, collected from a glioma patient whose treatment included an IDH1 peptide vaccine. CDR3 sequence: CASSLGGEQYF. The DNA is TGTGCCAGCTCTTTGGGCGGCGAGCAGTACTTC.